This T cell receptor beta chain was obtained from a study of CXCR3-negative and CXCR3-positive naive CD8 T cells. Overall study results and limits: CXCR3-positive naive cells carried more hydrophobic TRB CDR3s than CXCR3-negative naive cells did. In cryopreserved cells, CXCR3 expression partially decreased, and fresh PBMCs were used in most assays. TCR strength was inferred from TRB CDR3 properties, while surface CD5 was comparable between naive subsets.

5' RACE with UMI labels generated the TRB cDNA libraries. TCRdb re-analyzed the 5' RACE reads; it lists each CDR3 protein once, without DNA. The table for this sample gives 84,000 or so distinct CDR3 sequences. Cells classed as naive CD8+ T cells were CD45RO-CCR7+CD27+CD95-. About this clonotype itself: Its antigen is not identified.

Germline CDR1 is SEHNR and CDR2 is FQNEAQ (reference sequence). The CDR3 sequence is 14 residues long. V gene TRBV7-9 combines with J gene TRBJ2-7; the D call from TCRdb, TRBD1, cannot be confirmed without DNA. This receptor was obtained from a human donor in good health. Some clones in this sample may be carry-over from other donors' samples. The sequencing sample was made of naive CXCR3+ CD8+ T cells from blood. Subset noted: CD45RO-CCR7+CD27+CD95- naive CD8+ T cells expressing CXCR3 (TNR3+). The CDR3 spells CASRKGQGLDEQYF. Full variable domain (outside the CDR3, taken from reference TRBV7-9 and TRBJ2-7): DTGVSQNPRHKITKRGQNVTFRCDPISEHNRLYWYRQTLGQGPEFLTYFQNEAQLEKSRLLSDRFSAERPKGSFSTLEIQRTEQGDSAMYLCASRKGQGLDEQYFGPGTRLTVT.